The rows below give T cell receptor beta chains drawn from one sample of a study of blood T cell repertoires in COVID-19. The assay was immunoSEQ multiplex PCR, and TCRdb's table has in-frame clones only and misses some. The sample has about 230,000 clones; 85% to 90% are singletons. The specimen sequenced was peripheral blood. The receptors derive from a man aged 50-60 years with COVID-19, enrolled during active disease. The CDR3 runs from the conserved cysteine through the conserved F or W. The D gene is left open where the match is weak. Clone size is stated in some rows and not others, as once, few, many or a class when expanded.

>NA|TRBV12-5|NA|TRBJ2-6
CASGQDGTSGANVLTF
TGTGCTAGTGGACAGGACGGGACTTCTGGGGCCAACGTCCTGACTTTC
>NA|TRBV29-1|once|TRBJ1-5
CSVDPRHLYSNQPQHF
TGCAGCGTTGATCCTAGGCACCTGTATAGCAATCAGCCCCAGCATTTT
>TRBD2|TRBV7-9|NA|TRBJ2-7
CASSSLAGGQYEQYF
TGTGCCAGCAGCTCCTTAGCGGGGGGGCAATACGAGCAGTACTTC
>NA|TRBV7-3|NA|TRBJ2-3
CASSSGLEADTQYF
TGTGCCAGCAGCTCGGGACTCGAGGCGGATACGCAGTATTTT
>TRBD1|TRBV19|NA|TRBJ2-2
CASSIGLGQGASGGTGELFF
TGTGCCAGTAGTATCGGCCTAGGTCAGGGGGCGAGTGGAGGGACCGGGGAGCTGTTTTTT
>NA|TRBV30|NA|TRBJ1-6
CAWSPGSYNSPLHF
TGTGCCTGGAGCCCAGGCTCCTATAATTCACCCCTCCACTTT
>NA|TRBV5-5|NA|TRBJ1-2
CASSLASYGYGYTF
TGTGCCAGCAGCTTGGCCTCCTATGGCTATGGCTACACCTTC
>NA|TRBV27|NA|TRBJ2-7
CASTRRRGSEQYF
TGTGCCAGCACCCGGCGCAGGGGTTCCGAGCAGTACTTC
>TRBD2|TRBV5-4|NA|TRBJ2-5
CASSLPAGGGRETQYF
TGTGCCAGCAGCTTGCCGGCGGGAGGGGGTAGAGAGACCCAGTACTTC
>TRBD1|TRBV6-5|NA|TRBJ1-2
CASRGTGSFYGYTF
TGTGCCAGCAGGGGGACAGGGAGTTTCTATGGCTACACCTTC
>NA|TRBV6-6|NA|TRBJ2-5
CASSSRVQETQYF
TGTGCCAGCAGCTCCAGGGTCCAAGAGACCCAGTACTTC
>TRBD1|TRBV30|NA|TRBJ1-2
CAWSSAAGGAYGYTF
TGTGCCTGGAGTTCTGCCGCAGGGGGTGCCTATGGCTACACCTTC
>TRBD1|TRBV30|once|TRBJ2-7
CAWSAGQPYEQYF
TGTGCCTGGAGTGCGGGACAGCCCTACGAGCAGTACTTC